One sample yielded the 3 T cell receptor beta chains listed below, sequenced in a study of CD8+ T cells in alopecia areata. Documented treatment: oral pan-JAK inhibitor, 5-10 mg twice daily. Once RNA had been extracted, it was reverse transcribed into cDNA to act as the sequencing template. The assay was immunoSEQ multiplex PCR, and TCRdb's table has in-frame clones only and misses some. Of 120,000 to 150,000 clones in the sample, around 83% were seen once. This specimen consisted of CD8+ T cells sorted from blood, obtained at week 4, from a patient treated with tofacitinib. The origin of the receptors is a human donor with alopecia areata.

The rearrangement joins TRBV14 to TRBJ1-2; D perhaps matches TRBD1 (5 bases). The CDR3 extends over 13 amino acids. Germline assignment: CDR1 SGHDN and CDR2 FVKESK. V gave up 1 base and J gave up 7 bases, with 10 bases separating them. The CDR3 bases are TGTGCCAGCAGCCAAGGGGTGCAGGGTGGCTACACCTTC. Its protein is CASSQGVQGGYTF.

J is TRBJ1-2 and V is TRBV29-1; D unclear. Germline V gene lookup returns CDR1 SQVTM and CDR2 ANQGSEA. This CDR3 region has 11 residues. V was pared by 6 bases and J by 4 bases, with 9 bases between. CDR3 sequence reads: CSVAQFYGYTF. CDR3 in DNA: TGCAGCGTGGCCCAGTTCTATGGCTACACCTTC.

This clone was found a few times. The V gene is TRBV29-1, the J gene TRBJ2-1; D might be TRBD2 (5 bases). Germline CDR1 SQVTM, CDR2 ANQGSEA. V shed 4 bases and J shed 8 bases, with 9 bases lying between them. The CDR3 extends over 11 amino acids. CDR3 residues: CSVARGHEQFF. As DNA, the CDR3 is TGCAGCGTTGCTCGGGGTCATGAGCAGTTCTTC.